This TCR beta chain was sequenced in a study of blood T cell repertoires in COVID-19. Study-wide context: The study drew acute and convalescent COVID-19 samples from the United States, Italy and Spain.

In this sample, this clone turned up once. Authors' data handling: Nucleated cell number was recorded as an estimate derived from reference gene primer amplification. Clones were sequenced by immunoSEQ multiplex PCR, and TCRdb holds only the in-frame ones, with some missing. V and J calls and clone size are copied from that table; D and trimming were computed from the DNA. The table has hundreds of thousands of clones, around nine tenths seen once. Per the germline V gene, CDR1 is MDHEN and CDR2 is SYDVKM. V was pared by 7 bases and J by 0 bases, with 13 bases between. There are 15 residues in the CDR3.

The chain employs TRBV28 and TRBJ1-3, with D unresolved. This TCR derives from a man between 60 and 75 years old with COVID-19, enrolled during active disease. Sample: peripheral blood. CDR3: CASTPSRGSGNTIYF. The CDR3 DNA follows: TGTGCCAGCACACCATCTAGAGGCTCTGGAAACACCATATATTTT.